This is a list of T cell receptor beta chains from one sample in a study of T-cell memory formation after mild COVID-19. TCRdb passed the 5' RACE reads through MiXCR, listing each CDR3 protein once. Of about 400,000 distinct CDR3 sequences listed, about 25% are singletons. The sample was PBMCs or a T cell subset sorted from them (not recorded which). Every receptor here comes from an adult woman who had mild COVID-19 (a few samples of this study predate the infection). Cell type and time point are not known. Each CDR3 is given with its conserved first and last residue. The D gene is left open where the match is weak. Size is omitted from some rows. Given values are once, few, many or a class for expanded clones.

V gene,clone size,D gene,J gene,CDR3 DNA,CDR3 protein
TRBV7-2,.,TRBD1,TRBJ2-4,TGTGCCAGCAGCTTAAGAACAGGGGTGACCAAAAACATTCAGTACTTC,CASSLRTGVTKNIQYF
TRBV7-8,.,.,TRBJ2-1,TGTGCCAGCAGCGTTGTTGGCTCCTACAATGAGCAGTTCTTC,CASSVVGSYNEQFF
TRBV12-3/TRBV12-4,few,TRBD2,TRBJ2-1,TGTGCCAGCAGTTTAGCAGCGGGAGTCAAGAATGAGCAGTTCTTC,CASSLAAGVKNEQFF
TRBV7-9,few,TRBD2,TRBJ2-5,TGTGCCAGCAGCTTCCCGACTAGCGGGGAAGAGACCCAGTACTTC,CASSFPTSGEETQYF
TRBV9,.,.,TRBJ2-7,TGTGCCAGCAGCGTAGAAATATTCGGGGGCTTTGGCGAGCAGTACTTC,CASSVEIFGGFGEQYF
TRBV5-1,.,TRBD1,TRBJ2-1,TGCGCCAGCTCCCCACCGGGACAGGGGGCCGATGAGCAGTTCTTC,CASSPPGQGADEQFF
TRBV7-3,.,.,TRBJ2-1,TGTGCCAGCAGCTTAACGCACAGGGAGCAGTTCTTC,CASSLTHREQFF
TRBV29-1,once,TRBD2,TRBJ2-1,TGCAGCGCCGATCTTCTTGGGAGGGAGTATGGGTCCTACAATGAGCAGTTCTTC,CSADLLGREYGSYNEQFF
TRBV5-1,.,TRBD1,TRBJ1-2,TGCGCCAGCAGCTTATCCGGGACAGGGGCCGACTATGGCTACACCTTC,CASSLSGTGADYGYTF
TRBV4-3,once,TRBD1,TRBJ2-5,TGCGCCAGCAGCCACGGGACAGCCCGACAAGAGACCCAGTACTTC,CASSHGTARQETQYF
TRBV3-1,few,.,TRBJ2-7,TGTGCCAGCAGCCAAAATACCTACGAGCAGTACTTC,CASSQNTYEQYF
TRBV7-2,.,.,TRBJ1-1,TGTGCCAGCAGCTTAGTCCGACAAGCTTTCTTT,CASSLVRQAFF
TRBV7-9,few,.,TRBJ2-1,TGTGCCAGCAGCTTTTTGGCAAGTGGCAATGAGCAGTTCTTC,CASSFLASGNEQFF
TRBV7-3,.,.,TRBJ1-1,TGTGCCAGCAGCTTAAGTCCGGGGTGGACTGAAGCTTTCTTT,CASSLSPGWTEAFF
TRBV6-5,.,TRBD1,TRBJ1-1,TGTGCCAGCAGTTTAAACTCAGGGGGCGCTGATTTAGGGACTGAAGCTTTCTTT,CASSLNSGGADLGTEAFF
TRBV12-3/TRBV12-4,.,.,TRBJ1-5,TGTGCCAGCAGACGGGACGGTTCGGCCCAGCATTTT,CASRRDGSAQHF
TRBV7-9,few,TRBD1,TRBJ2-5,TGTGCCAGCAGTTTGGGACAGGGCCCCCCAAACCAAGAGACCCAGTACTTC,CASSLGQGPPNQETQYF
TRBV11-2,.,TRBD1,TRBJ1-4,TGTGCCAGCAGACTACCAGTAGGGACAGGAAATGAAAAACTGTTTTTT,CASRLPVGTGNEKLFF
TRBV5-8,.,.,TRBJ2-4,TGTGCCAGCAGCTTGCGGGGCATTCAGTACTTC,CASSLRGIQYF
TRBV12-3/TRBV12-4,.,TRBD2,TRBJ2-7,TGTGCCAGCAGTGCCACTCGGACTAGCGGGAGGAACGAGCAGTACTTC,CASSATRTSGRNEQYF
TRBV20-1,.,.,TRBJ1-6,TGCAGTGCTAGATCCGGGGCCAGATCACCCCTCCACTTT,CSARSGARSPLHF
TRBV7-9,.,.,TRBJ1-2,TGTGCCAGCAGGAACACAGGGCTAGGCTATGGCTACACCTTC,CASRNTGLGYGYTF
TRBV5-1,few,.,TRBJ2-6,TGCGCCAGCAGCCCACCGGGCAGGGGTTTGACTGGGGCCAACGTCCTGACTTTC,CASSPPGRGLTGANVLTF
TRBV7-9,.,.,TRBJ2-1,TGTGCCAGCAGCTTCGAGTTGTCCGGCGATGAGCAGTTCTTC,CASSFELSGDEQFF
TRBV12-3/TRBV12-4,few,.,TRBJ2-7,TGTGCCAGCAGTTTAATGGGGGCGATCTACGAGCAGTACTTC,CASSLMGAIYEQYF
TRBV20-1,.,TRBD1,TRBJ1-1,TGCAGTGCTAGTTTGGGACAGCATGAAGCTTTCTTT,CSASLGQHEAFF
TRBV7-3,.,.,TRBJ2-3,TGTGCCAGCAGCTGGGGGGCGGGAACTAGCACAGATACGCAGTATTTT,CASSWGAGTSTDTQYF